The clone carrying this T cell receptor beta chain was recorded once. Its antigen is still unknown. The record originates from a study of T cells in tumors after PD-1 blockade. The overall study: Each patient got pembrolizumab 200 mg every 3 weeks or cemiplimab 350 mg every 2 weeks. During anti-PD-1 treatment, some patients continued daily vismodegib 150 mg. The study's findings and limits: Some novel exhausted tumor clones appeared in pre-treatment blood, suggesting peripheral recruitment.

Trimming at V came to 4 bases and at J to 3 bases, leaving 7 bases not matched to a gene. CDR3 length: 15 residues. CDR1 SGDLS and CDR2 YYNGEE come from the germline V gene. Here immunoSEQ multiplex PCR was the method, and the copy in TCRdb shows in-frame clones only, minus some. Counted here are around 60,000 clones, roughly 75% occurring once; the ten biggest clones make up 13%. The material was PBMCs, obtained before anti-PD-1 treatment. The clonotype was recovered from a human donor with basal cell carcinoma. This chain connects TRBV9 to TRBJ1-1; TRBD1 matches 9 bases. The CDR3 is CASSPRTGAYTEAFF. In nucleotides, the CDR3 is TGTGCCAGCAGCCCACGGACAGGGGCGTACACTGAAGCTTTCTTT.